This T cell receptor (beta chain) was recovered during a study of CD8 T cells in Susac syndrome. Points from the study as a whole: The authors acknowledged that their TCR sequencing and HLA analysis involved a relatively small number of individuals.

CDR1 MNHEY and CDR2 SVGAGI come from the germline V gene. The V end lost 2 bases, the J end lost 6 bases, and 15 bases lay between the germline ends. This CDR3 is built from 15 residues. Comments on this clonotype: The antigen remains unidentified.

Random hexamers were used to reverse transcribe an amount of about 0.45 to 1 ug RNA. In TCRdb, the immunoSEQ multiplex PCR reads were re-called with MiXCR into one record per CDR3 protein. This table holds 150,000 to 200,000 distinct CDR3 sequences, 90% to 95% found once. It was healthy donors who served as the controls, matched for age and sex. The rearrangement links TRBV6-5 to TRBJ2-3, with D uncertain. The TCR originated in a human donor in good health. Sequencing was carried out using CD4+ T cells from PBMCs. CDR3 nucleotides: TGTGCCAGCAGTTACCACCCAGGCCTTGTGGATACGCAGTATTTT. Its protein product is CASSYHPGLVDTQYF.